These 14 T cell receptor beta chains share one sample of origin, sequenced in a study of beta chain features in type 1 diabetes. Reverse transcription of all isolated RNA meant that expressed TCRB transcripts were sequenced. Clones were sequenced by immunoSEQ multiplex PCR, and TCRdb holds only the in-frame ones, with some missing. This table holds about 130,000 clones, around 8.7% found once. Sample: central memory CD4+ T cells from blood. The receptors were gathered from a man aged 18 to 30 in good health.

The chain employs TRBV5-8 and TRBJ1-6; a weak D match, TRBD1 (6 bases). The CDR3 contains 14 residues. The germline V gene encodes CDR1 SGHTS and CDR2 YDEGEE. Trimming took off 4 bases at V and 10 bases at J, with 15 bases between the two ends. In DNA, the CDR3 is TGTGCCAGCAGCCCCACAGGGTGGCAATCACCCCTCCACTTT. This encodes CASSPTGWQSPLHF.

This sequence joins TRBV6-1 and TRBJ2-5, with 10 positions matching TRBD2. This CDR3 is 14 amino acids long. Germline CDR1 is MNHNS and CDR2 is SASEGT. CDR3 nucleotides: TGTGGGACGAAGCGGGGGGGCCTAGGGGAGACCCAGTACTTC. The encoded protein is CGTKRGGLGETQYF.

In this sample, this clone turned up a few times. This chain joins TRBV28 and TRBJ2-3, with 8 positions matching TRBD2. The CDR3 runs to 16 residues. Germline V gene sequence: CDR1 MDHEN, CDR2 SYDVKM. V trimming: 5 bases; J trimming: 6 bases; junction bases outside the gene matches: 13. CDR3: CASSASGAGGLDTQYF. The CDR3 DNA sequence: TGTGCCAGCAGTGCCTCGGGGGCGGGGGGCCTGGATACGCAGTATTTT.

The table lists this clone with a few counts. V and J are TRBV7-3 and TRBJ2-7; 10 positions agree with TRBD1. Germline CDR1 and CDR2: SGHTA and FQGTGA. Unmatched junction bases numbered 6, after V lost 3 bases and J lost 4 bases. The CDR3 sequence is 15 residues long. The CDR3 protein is CASSFGSGQGYEQYF. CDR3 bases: TGTGCCAGCAGCTTCGGATCGGGACAGGGGTACGAGCAGTACTTC. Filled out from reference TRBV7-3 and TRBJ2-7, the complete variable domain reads GAGVSQTPSNKVTEKGKYVELRCDPISGHTALYWYRQSLGQGPEFLIYFQGTGAADDSGLPNDRFFAVRPEGSVSTLKIQRTERGDSAVYLCASSFGSGQGYEQYFGPGTRLTVT.

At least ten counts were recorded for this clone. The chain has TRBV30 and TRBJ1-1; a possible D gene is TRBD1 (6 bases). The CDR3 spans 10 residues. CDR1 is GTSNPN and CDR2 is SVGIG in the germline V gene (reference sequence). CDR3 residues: CGGRITEAFF. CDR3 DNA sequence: TGTGGGGGGCGCATAACTGAAGCTTTCTTT. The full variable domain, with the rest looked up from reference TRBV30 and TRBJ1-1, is SQTIHQWPATLVQPVGSPLSLECTVEGTSNPNLYWYRQAAGRGLQLLFYSVGIGQISSEVPQNLSASRPQDRQFILSSKKLLLSDSGFYLCGGRITEAFFGQGTRLTVV.

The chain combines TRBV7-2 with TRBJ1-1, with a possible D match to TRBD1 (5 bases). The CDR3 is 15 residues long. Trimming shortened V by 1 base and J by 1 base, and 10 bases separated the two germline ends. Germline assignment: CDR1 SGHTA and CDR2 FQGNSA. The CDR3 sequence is CASSLGSTANTEAFF. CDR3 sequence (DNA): TGTGCCAGCAGCTTAGGATCGACAGCGAACACTGAAGCTTTCTTT.

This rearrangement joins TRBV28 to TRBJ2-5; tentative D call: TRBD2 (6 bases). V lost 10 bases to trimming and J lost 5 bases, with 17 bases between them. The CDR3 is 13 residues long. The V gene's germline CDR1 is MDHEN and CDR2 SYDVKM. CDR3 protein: CATSGLSGETQYF. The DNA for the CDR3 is TGTGCCACCTCGGGACTTTCAGGGGAGACCCAGTACTTC.

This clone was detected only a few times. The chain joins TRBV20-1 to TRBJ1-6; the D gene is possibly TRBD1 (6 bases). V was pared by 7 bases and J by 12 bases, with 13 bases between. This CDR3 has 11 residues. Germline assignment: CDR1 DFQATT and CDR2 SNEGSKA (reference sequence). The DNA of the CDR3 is TGCAGTGGAATGAACAGGGAACCCCTCCACTTT. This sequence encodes CSGMNREPLHF.

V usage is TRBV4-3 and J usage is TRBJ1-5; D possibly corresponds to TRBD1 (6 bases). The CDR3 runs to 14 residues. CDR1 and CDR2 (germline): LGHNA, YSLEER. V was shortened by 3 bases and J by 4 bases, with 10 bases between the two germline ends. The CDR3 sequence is CASSQTGFNQPQHF. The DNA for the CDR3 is TGCGCCAGCAGCCAGACAGGATTTAATCAGCCCCAGCATTTT.

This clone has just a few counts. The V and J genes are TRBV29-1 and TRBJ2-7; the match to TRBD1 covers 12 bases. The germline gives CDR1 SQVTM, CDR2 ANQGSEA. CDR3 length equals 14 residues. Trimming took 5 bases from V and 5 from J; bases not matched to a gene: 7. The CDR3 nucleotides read TGCAGCGTTTCCCGGGGGACAGGGGGCCACGAGCAGTACTTC. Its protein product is CSVSRGTGGHEQYF.

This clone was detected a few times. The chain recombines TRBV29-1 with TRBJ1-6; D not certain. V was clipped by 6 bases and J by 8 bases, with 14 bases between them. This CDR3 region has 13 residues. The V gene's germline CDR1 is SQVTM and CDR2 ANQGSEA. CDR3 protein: CSVADNRDSPLHF. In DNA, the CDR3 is TGCAGCGTCGCAGACAATCGAGATTCACCCCTCCACTTT.

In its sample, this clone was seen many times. The CDR3 nucleotides read TGTGCCAGCAGTTATCTGAGGCTACCCTACAATGAGCAGTTCTTC. Translating it yields CASSYLRLPYNEQFF. The chain joins TRBV2 to TRBJ2-1; no firm D call. The V and J ends lost 5 bases and 2 bases respectively, with 13 bases between them. This CDR3 spans 15 amino acids. Germline V gene sequence: CDR1 SNHLY, CDR2 FYNNEI.

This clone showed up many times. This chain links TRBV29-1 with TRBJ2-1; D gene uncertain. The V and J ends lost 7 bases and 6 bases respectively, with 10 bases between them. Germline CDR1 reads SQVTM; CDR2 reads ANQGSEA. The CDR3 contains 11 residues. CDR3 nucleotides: TGCAGCGGGGCTCGTGGCAATGAGCAGTTCTTC. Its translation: CSGARGNEQFF.

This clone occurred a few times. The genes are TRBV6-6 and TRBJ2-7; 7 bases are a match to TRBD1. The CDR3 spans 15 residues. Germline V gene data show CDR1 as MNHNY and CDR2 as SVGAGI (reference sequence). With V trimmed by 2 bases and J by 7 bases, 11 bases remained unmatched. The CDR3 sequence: CASSYPGQESKEQYF. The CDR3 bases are TGTGCCAGCAGTTACCCCGGACAGGAGTCCAAAGAGCAGTACTTC.